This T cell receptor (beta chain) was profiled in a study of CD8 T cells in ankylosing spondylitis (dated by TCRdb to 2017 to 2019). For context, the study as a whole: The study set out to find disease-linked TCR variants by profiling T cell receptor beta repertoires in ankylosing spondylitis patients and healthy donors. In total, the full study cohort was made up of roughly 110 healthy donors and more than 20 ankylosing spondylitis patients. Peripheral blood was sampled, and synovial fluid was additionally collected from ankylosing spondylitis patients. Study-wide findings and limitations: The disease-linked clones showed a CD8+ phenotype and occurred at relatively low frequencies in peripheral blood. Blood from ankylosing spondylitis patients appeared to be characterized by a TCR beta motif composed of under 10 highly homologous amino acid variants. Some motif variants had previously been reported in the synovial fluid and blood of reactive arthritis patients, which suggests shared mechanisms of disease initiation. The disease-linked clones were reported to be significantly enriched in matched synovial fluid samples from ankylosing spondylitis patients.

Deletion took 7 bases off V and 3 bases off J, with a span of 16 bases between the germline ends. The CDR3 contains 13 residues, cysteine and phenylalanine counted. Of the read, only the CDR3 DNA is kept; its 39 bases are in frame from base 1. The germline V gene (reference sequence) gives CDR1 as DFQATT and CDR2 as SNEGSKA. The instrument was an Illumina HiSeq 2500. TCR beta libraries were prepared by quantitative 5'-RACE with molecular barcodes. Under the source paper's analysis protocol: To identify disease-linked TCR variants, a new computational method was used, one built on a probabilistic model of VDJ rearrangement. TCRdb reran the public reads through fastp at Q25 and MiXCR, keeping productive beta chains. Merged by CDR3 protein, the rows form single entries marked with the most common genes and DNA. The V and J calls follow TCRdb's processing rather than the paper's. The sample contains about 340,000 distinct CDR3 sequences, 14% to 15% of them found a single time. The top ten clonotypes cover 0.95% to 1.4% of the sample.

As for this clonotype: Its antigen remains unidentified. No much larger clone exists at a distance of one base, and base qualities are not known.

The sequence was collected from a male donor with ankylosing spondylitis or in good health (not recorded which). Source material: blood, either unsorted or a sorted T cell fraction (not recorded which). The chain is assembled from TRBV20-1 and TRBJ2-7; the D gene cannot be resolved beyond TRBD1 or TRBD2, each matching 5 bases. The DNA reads TGCAGTGGAAGCGGCCGGGACCTCTACGAGCAGTACTTC. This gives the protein CSGSGRDLYEQYF.